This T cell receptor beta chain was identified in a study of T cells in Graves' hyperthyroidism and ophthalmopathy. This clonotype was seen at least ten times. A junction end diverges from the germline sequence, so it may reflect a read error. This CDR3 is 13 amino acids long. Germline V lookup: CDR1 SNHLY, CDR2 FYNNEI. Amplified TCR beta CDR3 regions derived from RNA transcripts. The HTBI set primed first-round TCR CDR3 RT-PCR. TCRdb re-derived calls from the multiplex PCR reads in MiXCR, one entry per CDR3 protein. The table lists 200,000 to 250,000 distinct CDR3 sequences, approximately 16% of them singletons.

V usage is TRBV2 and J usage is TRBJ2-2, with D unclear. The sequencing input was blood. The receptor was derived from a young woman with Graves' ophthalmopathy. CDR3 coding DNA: TGTGCCACCAGTGAGCAAAACACCGGGGAGCTGTTTTTT. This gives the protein CATSEQNTGELFF.